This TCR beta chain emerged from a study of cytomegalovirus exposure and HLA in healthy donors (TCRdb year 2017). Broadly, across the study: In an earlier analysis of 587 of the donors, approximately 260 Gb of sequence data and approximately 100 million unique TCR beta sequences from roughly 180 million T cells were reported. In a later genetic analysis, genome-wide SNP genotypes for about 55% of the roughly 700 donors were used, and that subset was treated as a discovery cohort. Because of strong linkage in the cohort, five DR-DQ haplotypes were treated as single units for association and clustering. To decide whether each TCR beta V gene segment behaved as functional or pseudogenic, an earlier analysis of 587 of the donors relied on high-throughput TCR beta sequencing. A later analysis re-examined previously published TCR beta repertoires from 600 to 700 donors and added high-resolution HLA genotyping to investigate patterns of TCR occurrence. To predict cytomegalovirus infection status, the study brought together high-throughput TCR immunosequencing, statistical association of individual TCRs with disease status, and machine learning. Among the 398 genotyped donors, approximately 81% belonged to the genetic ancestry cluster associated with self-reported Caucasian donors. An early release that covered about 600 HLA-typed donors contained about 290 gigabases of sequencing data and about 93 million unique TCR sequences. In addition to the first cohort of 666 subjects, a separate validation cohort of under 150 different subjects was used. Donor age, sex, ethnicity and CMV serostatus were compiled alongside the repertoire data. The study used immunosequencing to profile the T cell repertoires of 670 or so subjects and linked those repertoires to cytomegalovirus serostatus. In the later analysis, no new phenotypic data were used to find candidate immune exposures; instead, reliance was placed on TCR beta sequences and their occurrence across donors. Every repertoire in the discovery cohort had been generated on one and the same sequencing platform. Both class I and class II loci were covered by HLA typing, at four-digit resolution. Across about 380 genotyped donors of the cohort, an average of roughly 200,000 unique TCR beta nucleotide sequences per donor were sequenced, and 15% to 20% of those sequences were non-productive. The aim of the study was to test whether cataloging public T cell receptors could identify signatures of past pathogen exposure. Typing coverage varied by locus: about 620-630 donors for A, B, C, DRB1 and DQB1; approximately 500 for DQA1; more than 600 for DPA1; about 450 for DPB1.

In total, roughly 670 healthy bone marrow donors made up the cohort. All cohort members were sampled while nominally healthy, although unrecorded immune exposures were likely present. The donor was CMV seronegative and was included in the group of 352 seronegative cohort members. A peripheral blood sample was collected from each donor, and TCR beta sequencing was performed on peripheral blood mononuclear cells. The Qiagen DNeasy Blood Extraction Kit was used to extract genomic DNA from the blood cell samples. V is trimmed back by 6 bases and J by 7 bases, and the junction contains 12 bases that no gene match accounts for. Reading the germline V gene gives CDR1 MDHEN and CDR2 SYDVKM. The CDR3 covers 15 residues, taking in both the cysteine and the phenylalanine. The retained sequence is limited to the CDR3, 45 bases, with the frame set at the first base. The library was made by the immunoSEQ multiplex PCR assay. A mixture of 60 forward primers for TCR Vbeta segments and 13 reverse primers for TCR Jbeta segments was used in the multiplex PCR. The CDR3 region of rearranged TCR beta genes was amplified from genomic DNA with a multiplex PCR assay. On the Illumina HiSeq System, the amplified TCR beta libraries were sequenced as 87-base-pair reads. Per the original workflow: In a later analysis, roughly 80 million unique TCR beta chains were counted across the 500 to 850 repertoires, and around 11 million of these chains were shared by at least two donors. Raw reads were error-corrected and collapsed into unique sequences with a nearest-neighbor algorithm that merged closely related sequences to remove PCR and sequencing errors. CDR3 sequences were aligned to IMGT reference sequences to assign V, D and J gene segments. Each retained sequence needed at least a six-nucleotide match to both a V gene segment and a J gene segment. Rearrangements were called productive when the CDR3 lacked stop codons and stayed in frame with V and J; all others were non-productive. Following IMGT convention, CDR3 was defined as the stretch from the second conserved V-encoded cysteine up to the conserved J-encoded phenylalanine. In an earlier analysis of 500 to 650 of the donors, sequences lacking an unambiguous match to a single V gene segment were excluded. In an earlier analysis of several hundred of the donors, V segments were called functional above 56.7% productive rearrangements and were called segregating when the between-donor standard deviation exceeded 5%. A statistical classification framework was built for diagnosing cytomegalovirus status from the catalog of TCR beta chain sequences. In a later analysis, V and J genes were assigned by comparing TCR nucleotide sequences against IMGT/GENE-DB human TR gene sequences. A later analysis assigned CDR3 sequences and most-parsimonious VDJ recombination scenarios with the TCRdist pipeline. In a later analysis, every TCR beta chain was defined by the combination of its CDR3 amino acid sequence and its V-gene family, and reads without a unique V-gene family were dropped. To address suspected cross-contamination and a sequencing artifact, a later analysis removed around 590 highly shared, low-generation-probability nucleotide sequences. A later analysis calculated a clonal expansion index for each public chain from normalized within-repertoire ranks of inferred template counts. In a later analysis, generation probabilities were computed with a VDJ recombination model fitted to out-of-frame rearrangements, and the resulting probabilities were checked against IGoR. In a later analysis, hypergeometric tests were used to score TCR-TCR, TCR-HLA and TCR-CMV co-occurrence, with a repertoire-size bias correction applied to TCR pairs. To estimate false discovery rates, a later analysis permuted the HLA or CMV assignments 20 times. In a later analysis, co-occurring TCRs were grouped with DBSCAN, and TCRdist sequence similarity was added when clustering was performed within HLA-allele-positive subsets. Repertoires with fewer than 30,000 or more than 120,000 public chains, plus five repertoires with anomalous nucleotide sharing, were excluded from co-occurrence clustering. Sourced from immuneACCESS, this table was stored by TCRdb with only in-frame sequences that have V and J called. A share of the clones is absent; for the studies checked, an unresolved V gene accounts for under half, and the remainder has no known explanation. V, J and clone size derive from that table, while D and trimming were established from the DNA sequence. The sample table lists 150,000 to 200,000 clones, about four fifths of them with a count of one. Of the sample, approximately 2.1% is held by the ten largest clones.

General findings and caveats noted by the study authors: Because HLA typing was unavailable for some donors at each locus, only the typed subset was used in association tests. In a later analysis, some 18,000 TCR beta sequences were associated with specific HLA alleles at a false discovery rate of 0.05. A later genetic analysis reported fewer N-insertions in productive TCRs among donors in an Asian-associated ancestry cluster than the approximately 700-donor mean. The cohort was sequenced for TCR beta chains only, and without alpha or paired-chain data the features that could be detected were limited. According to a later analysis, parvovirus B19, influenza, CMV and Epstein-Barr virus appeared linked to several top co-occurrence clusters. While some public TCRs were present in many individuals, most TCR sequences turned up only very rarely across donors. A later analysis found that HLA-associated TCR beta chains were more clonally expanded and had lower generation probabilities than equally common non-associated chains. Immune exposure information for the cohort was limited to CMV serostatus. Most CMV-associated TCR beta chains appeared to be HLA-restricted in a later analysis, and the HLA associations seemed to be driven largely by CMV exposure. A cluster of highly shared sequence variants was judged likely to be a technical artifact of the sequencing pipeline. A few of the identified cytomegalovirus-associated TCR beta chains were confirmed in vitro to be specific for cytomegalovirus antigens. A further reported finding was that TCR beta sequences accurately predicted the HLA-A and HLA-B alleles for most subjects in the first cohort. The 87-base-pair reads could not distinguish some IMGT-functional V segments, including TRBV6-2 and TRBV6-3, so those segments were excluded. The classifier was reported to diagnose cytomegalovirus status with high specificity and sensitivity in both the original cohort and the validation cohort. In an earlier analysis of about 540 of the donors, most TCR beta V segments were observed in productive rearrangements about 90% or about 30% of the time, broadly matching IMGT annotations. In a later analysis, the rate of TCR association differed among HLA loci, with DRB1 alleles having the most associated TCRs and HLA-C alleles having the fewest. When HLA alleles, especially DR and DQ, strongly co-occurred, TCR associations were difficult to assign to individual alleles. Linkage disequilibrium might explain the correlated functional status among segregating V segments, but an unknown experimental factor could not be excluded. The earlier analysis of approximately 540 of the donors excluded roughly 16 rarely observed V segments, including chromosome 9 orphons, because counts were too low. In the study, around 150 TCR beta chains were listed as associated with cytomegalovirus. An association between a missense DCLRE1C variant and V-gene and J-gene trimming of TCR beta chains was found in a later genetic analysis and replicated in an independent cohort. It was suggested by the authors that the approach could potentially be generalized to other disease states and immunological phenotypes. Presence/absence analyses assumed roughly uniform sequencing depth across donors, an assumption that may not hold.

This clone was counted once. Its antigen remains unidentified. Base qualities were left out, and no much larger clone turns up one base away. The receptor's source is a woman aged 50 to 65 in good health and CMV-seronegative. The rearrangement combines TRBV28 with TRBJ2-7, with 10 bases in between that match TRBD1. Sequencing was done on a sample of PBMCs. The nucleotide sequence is TGTGCCAGCAGCCTTGCTAGGACAGGGGGGTCGGAGCAGTACTTC. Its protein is CASSLARTGGSEQYF.